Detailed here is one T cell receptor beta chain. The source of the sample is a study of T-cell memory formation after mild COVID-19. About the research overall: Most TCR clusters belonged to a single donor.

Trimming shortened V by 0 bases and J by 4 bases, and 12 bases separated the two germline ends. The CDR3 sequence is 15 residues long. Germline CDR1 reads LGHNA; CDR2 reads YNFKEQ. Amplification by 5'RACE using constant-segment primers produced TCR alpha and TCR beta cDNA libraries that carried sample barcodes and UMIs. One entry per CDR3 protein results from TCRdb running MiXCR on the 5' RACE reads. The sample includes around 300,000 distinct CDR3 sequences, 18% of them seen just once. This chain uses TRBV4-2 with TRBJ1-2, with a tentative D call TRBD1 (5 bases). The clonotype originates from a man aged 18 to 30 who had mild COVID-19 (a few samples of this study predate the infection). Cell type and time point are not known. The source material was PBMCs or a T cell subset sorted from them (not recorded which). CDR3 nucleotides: TGTGCCAGCAGCCAAGATCCCGACAGACCCTATGGCTACACCTTC. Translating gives CASSQDPDRPYGYTF.